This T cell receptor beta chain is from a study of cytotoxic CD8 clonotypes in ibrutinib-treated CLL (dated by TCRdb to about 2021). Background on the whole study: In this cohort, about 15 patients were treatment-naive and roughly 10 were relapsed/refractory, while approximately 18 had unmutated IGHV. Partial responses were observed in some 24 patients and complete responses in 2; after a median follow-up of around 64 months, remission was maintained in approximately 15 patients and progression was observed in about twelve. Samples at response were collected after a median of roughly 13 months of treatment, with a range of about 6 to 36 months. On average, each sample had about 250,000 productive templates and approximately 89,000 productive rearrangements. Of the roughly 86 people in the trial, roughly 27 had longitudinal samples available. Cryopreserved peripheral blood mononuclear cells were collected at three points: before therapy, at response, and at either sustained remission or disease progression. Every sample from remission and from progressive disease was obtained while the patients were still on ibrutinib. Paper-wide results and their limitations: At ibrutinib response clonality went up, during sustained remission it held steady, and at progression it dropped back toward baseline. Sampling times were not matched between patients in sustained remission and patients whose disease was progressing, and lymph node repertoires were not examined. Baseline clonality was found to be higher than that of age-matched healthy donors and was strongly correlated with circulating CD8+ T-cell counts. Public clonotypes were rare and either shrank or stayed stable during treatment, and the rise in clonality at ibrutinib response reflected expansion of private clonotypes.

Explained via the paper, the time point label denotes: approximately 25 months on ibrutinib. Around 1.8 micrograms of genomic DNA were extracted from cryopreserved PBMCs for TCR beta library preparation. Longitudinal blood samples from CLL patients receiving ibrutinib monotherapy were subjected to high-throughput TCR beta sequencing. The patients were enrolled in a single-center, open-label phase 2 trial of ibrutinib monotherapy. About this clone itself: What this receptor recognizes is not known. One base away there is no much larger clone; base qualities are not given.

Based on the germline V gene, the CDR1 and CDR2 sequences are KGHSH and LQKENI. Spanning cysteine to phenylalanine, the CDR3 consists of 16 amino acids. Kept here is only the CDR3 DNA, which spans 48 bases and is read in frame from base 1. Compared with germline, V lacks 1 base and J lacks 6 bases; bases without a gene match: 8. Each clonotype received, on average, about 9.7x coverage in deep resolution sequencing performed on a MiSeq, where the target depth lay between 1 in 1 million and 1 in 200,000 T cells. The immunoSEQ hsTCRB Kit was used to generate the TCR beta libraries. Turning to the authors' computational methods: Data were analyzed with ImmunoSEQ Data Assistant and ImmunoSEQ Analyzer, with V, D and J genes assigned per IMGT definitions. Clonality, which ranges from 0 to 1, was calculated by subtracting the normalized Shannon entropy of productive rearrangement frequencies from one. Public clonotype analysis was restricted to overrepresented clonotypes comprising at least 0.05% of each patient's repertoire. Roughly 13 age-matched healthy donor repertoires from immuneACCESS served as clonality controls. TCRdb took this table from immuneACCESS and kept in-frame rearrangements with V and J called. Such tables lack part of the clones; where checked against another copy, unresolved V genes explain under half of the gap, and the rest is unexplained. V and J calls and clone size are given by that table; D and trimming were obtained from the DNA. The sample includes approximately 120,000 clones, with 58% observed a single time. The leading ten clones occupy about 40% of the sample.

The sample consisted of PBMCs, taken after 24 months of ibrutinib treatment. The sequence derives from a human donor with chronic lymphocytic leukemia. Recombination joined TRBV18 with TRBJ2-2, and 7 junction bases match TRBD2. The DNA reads TGTGCCAGCTCACCACGGCTAGCGGATGGCGCCGGGGAGCTGTTTTTT. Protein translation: CASSPRLADGAGELFF.